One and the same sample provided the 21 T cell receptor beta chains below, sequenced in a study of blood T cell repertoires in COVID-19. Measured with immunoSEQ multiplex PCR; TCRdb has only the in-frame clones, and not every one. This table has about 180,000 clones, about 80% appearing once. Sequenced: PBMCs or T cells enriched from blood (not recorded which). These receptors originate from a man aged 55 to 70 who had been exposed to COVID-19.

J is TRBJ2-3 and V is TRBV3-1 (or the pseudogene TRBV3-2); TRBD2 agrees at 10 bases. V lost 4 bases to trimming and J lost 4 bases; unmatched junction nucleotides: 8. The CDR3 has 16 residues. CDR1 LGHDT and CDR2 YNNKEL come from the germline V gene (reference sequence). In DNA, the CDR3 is TGTGCCAGCAGCCTTCTAGCGGGAGTCGGGGCAGATACGCAGTATTTT. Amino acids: CASSLLAGVGADTQYF.

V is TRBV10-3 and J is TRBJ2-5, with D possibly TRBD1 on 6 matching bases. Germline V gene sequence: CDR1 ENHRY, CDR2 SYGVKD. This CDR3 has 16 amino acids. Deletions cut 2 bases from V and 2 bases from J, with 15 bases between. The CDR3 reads CAISEKGAGVQETQYF. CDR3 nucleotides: TGTGCCATCAGTGAGAAAGGGGCAGGGGTTCAAGAGACCCAGTACTTC.

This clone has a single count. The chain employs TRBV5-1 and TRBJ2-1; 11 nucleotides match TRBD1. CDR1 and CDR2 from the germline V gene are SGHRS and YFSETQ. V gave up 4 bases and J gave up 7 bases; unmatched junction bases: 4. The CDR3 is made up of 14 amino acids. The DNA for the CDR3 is TGCGCCAGCAGCCCCGGACAGGGGGCGAATGAGCAGTTCTTC. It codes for CASSPGQGANEQFF. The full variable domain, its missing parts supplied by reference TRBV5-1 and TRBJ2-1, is KAGVTQTPRYLIKTRGQQVTLSCSPISGHRSVSWYQQTPGQGLQFLFEYFSETQRNKGNFPGRFSGRQFSNSRSEMNVSTLELGDSALYLCASSPGQGANEQFFGPGTRLTVL.

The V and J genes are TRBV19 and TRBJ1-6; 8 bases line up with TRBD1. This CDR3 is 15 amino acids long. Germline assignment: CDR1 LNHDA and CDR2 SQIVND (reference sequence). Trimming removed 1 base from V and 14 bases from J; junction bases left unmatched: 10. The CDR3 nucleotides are TGTGCCAGTAGTATAGTGACCCAGGGGGCCAAGACCCTCCACTTT. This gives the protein CASSIVTQGAKTLHF.

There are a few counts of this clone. CDR3 DNA: TGTGCCAGCAGCTTAGTAAGGGGGAACACTGAAGCTTTCTTT. Translating gives CASSLVRGNTEAFF. The genes are TRBV7-2 and TRBJ1-1, with D perhaps TRBD1 (5 bases). This CDR3 is built from 14 residues. Germline CDR1 reads SGHTA; CDR2 reads FQGNSA. The V and J ends lost 1 base and 1 base respectively, with 7 bases between them.

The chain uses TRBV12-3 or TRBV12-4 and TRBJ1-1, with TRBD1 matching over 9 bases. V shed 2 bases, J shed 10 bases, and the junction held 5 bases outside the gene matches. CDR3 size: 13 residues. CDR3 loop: CASSLRQGDRAFF. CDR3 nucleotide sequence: TGTGCCAGCAGTTTAAGACAGGGGGACAGAGCTTTCTTT.

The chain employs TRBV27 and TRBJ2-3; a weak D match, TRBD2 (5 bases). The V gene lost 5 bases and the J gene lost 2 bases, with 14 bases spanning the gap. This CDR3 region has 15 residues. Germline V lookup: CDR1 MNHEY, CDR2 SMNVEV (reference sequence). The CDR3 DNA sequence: TGTGCCAGCAGTCCCCGGGGAAGGATCACAGATACGCAGTATTTT. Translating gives CASSPRGRITDTQYF.

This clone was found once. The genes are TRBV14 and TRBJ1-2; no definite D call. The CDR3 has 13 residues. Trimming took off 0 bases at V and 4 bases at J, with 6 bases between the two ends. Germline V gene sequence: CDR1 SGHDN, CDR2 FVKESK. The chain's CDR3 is CASSQDTVYGYTF. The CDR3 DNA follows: TGTGCCAGCAGCCAAGATACAGTCTATGGCTACACCTTC.

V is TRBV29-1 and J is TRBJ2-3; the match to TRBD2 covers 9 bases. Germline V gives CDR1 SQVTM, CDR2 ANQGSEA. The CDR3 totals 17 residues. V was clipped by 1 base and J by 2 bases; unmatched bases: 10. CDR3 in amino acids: CSVEGRGGDFNTDTQYF. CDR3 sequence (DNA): TGCAGCGTTGAAGGTCGCGGGGGGGACTTTAACACAGATACGCAGTATTTT.

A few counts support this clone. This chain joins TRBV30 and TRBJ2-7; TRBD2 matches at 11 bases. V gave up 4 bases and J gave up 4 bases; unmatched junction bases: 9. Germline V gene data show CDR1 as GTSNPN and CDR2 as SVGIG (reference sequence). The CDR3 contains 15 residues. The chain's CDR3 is CAWTSPGTSGYEQYF. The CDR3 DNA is TGTGCCTGGACGTCCCCCGGGACTAGCGGATACGAGCAGTACTTC.

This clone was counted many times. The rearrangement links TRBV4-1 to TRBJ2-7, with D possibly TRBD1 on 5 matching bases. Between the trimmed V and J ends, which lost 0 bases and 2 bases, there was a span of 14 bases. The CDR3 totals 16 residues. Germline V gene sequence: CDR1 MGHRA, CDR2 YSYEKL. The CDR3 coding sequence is TGCGCCAGCAGCCAAGATAGCCAGGGTAGAACCTACGAGCAGTACTTC. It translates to CASSQDSQGRTYEQYF.

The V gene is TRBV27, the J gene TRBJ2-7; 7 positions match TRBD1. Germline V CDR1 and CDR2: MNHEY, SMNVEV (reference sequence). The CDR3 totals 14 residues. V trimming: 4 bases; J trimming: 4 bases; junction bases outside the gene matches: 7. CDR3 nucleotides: TGTGCCAGCAGTTCGTTGACAGGGCCTTACGAGCAGTACTTC. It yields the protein CASSSLTGPYEQYF.

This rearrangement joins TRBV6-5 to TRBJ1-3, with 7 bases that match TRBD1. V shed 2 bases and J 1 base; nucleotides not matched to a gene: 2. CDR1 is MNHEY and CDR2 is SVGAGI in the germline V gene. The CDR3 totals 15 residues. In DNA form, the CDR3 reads TGTGCCAGCAGTTACGACAGGGCATCTGGAAACACCATATATTTT. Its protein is CASSYDRASGNTIYF.

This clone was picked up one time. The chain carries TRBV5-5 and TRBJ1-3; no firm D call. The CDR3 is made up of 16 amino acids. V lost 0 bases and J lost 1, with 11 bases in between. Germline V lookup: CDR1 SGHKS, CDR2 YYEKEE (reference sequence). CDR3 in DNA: TGTGCCAGCAGCTTGGCCAGTACCCAATCTGGAAACACCATATATTTT. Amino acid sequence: CASSLASTQSGNTIYF.

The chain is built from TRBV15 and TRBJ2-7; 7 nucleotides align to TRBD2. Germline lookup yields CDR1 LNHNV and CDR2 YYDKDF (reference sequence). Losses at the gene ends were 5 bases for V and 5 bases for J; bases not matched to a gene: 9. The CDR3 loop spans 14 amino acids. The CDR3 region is CATSGGGTSHEQYF. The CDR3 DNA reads TGTGCCACCAGCGGCGGGGGAACTAGTCACGAGCAGTACTTC.

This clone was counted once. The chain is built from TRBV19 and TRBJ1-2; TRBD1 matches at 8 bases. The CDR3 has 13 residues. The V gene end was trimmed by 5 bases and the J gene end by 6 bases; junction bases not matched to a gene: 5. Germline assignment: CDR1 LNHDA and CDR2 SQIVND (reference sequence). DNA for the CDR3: TGTGCCAGTAGTCGGACAGGGATCGATGGCTACACCTTC. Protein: CASSRTGIDGYTF. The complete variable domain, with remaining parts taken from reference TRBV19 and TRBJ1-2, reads DGGITQSPKYLFRKEGQNVTLSCEQNLNHDAMYWYRQDPGQGLRLIYYSQIVNDFQKGDIAEGYSVSREKKESFPLTVTSAQKNPTAFYLCASSRTGIDGYTFGSGTRLTVV.

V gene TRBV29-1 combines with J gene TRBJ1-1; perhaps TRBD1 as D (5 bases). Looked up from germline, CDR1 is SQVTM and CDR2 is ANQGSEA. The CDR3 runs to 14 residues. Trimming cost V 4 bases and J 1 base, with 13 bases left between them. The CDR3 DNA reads TGCAGCGTTGGTCTAGGACACGGGAACACTGAAGCTTTCTTT. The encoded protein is CSVGLGHGNTEAFF.

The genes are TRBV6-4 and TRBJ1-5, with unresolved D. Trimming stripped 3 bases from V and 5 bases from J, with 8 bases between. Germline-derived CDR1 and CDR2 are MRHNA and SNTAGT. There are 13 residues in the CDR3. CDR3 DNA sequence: TGTGCCAGCAGTGAGGGAGTCCATCAGCCCCAGCATTTT. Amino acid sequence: CASSEGVHQPQHF.

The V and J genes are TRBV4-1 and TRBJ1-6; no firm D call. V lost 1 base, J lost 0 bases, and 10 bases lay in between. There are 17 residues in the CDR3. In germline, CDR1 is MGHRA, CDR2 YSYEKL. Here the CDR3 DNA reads TGCGCCAGCAGCCAAGCTTTGGGGAGCTCCTATAATTCACCCCTCCACTTT. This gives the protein CASSQALGSSYNSPLHF.

The CDR3 sequence is CASSFLTSGRLHEQYF. The CDR3 DNA sequence: TGTGCCAGCAGTTTCCTGACTAGCGGGAGGCTCCACGAGCAGTACTTC. V usage is TRBV27 and J usage is TRBJ2-7; 13 nucleotides align to TRBD2. V was pared by 3 bases and J by 5 bases, with 7 bases of the junction left unmatched. The CDR3 loop spans 16 amino acids. Looked up from germline, CDR1 is MNHEY and CDR2 is SMNVEV (reference sequence).

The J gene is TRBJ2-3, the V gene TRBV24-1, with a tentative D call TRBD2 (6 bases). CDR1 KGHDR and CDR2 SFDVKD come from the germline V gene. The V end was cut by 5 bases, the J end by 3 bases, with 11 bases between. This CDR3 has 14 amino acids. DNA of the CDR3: TGTGCCACCAGTGGCGGGGTGGGTACAGATACGCAGTATTTT. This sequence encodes CATSGGVGTDTQYF.